This TCR beta chain stems from a study of Graves' ophthalmopathy and Graves' hyperthyroidism. Study as a whole: Stable hyperthyroidism meant no ophthalmopathy within 18 months of follow-up. Study-wide results and caveats: Sensitivity reached 85% to 90% and specificity about 76% for a 13-signature model separating ophthalmopathy from stable hyperthyroidism. Blood samples also showed most expanded thyroid clonotypes exceeding 0.001 frequency.

Newly diagnosed hyperthyroidism donors, aged 18 to 65, duration under 2 months. About this clonotype itself: Its antigen is not known.

TCR beta CDR3 amplification used RNA transcripts. In the first round, RT-PCR was carried out with HTBI primers, and a multiplex PCR formed the second round. MiXCR, applied by TCRdb to the multiplex PCR reads, yields one record per CDR3 protein. The table includes over a million distinct CDR3 sequences, about 38% detected once. The sample taken for sequencing was peripheral blood or thyroid tissue (not recorded which). The source is an adult man with Graves' hyperthyroidism.

The CDR3 nucleotides are TGCAGTGCTGTAGCGGGAGGATACACCGGGGAGCTGTTTTTT. Translation: CSAVAGGYTGELFF. The chain employs TRBV20-1 and TRBJ2-2; 10 bases match TRBD2. Per the germline V gene, CDR1 is DFQATT and CDR2 is SNEGSKA (reference sequence). The CDR3 runs 14 residues. V lost 5 bases and J lost 3; bases outside the gene matches: 3.